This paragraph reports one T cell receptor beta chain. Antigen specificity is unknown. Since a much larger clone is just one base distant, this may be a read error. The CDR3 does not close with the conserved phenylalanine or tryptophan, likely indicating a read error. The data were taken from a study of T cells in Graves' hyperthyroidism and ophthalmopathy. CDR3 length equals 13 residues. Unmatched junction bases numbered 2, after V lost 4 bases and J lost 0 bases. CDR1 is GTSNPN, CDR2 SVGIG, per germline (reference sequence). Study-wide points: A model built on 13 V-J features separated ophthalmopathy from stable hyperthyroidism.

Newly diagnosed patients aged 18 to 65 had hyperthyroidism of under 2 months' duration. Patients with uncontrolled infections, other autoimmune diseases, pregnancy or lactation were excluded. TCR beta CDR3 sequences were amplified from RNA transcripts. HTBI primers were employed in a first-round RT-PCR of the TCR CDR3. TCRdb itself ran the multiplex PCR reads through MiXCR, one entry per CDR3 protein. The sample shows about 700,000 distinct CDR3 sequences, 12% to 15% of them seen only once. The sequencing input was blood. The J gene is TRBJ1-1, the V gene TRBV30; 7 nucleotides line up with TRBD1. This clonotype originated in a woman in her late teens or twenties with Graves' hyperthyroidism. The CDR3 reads CAWMGQLNTEAFL. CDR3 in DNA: TGTGCCTGGATGGGACAGTTGAACACTGAAGCTTTCCTT.